This T cell receptor (beta chain) was obtained from a study of shared clonotypes between healthy human individuals. Overall study: Sampling drew on donors who were a couple of women and three men aged 18 to 49. CD4 naive and memory got three plates each, CD8 naive two, CD8 memory one. Broader study findings: Compared with memory subsets, naive subsets generally had larger estimated richness.

Deletions cut 4 bases from V and 4 bases from J, with 14 bases between. CDR3 length: 14 amino acids. Looked up from germline, CDR1 is SGHRS and CDR2 is YFSETQ. Template for every sorted-subset replicate PCR totaled about 0.2 ug DNA, 30,000 to 35,000 T cell genomes. Libraries were prepared by immunoSEQ multiplex PCR; TCRdb keeps only in-frame clonotypes and omits some of them. The sample holds over 2 million clones, around 92% seen once. On this clone: Its antigen is unknown.

The sequence was obtained from a man aged 18 to 29 in good health. Some clones in this sample may be carry-over from other donors' samples. The J gene is TRBJ1-2, the V gene TRBV5-1; D is ambiguous. Input material: naive CD4+ T cells from PBMCs. Subset specified: CD45RA+ positively selected. CDR3 sequence (DNA): TGCGCCAGCAGCCCGCTCGGTGAGAGCTATGGCTACACCTTC. Translated: CASSPLGESYGYTF.